Shown below are 21 T cell receptor beta chains from a single sample sequenced in a study of Ad26.COV2.S vaccination and SARS-CoV-2 variants. Treatment described: around 19 received Ad26.COV2.S at low or high dose, single or two shots; about 5 received placebo; per-sample allocation not given. The study sampled participants on day 63 after the first vaccine or placebo injection. Libraries were prepared by immunoSEQ multiplex PCR; TCRdb keeps only in-frame clonotypes and omits some of them. There are about 350,000 clones in the sample; more than 85% occur only once, and roughly 4.8% lies in the top ten. The sample was peripheral blood, taken in a trial of Ad26.COV2.S vaccine versus placebo. Receptor source: a person between 18 and 65 years old who received the Ad26.COV2.S COVID-19 vaccine or a placebo.

The chain recombines TRBV19 with TRBJ1-6; D not certain. Trimming shortened V by 6 bases and J by 4 bases, and 13 bases separated the two germline ends. This CDR3 spans 15 amino acids. CDR1 is LNHDA and CDR2 is SQIVND in the germline V gene (reference sequence). The CDR3 is CASRTSSGYNSPLHF. The CDR3, as DNA: TGTGCCAGTAGAACCTCATCGGGGTATAATTCACCCCTCCACTTT.

This rearrangement joins TRBV7-2 to TRBJ2-1; 9 bases line up with TRBD1. This CDR3 is 15 amino acids long. Germline assignment: CDR1 SGHTA and CDR2 FQGNSA. The V segment lost 5 bases and the J segment 9 bases; nucleotides outside the gene matches: 11. CDR3 in amino acids: CASSPRTGAETEQFF. The CDR3 DNA is TGTGCCAGCAGCCCTCGGACAGGGGCGGAGACTGAGCAGTTCTTC.

The chain's CDR3 is CASSLEHSGNTIYF. The CDR3 region has the DNA TGTGCCAGCAGTTTGGAGCACTCTGGAAACACCATATATTTT. The chain links TRBV27 to TRBJ1-3; the D is unclear. This CDR3 spans 14 amino acids. V was shortened by 3 bases and J by 0 bases, with 6 bases between the two germline ends. CDR1 and CDR2 (germline): MNHEY, SMNVEV (reference sequence).

The V call is TRBV5-1, the J call TRBJ2-3; 7 nucleotides match TRBD1. The CDR3 length is 15 residues. J lost 0 bases, V lost 1 base, and 2 bases had no gene match. Germline V gene lookup returns CDR1 SGHRS and CDR2 YFSETQ. The CDR3 region is CASSLQQGSTDTQYF. DNA for the CDR3: TGCGCCAGCAGCTTGCAACAGGGGAGCACAGATACGCAGTATTTT.

The V call is TRBV7-9, the J call TRBJ2-5; weak D call: TRBD2 (5 bases). This CDR3 is built from 14 residues. V gave up 1 base and J gave up 5 bases, with 11 bases separating them. Germline V gene lookup returns CDR1 SEHNR and CDR2 FQNEAQ (reference sequence). CDR3 sequence (DNA): TGTGCCAGCAGCTTAGGAGGGCCTCCCGAGACCCAGTACTTC. Amino acids: CASSLGGPPETQYF. Variable domain in full (rest from reference TRBV7-9 and TRBJ2-5): DTGVSQNPRHKITKRGQNVTFRCDPISEHNRLYWYRQTLGQGPEFLTYFQNEAQLEKSRLLSDRFSAERPKGSFSTLEIQRTEQGDSAMYLCASSLGGPPETQYFGPGTRLLVL.

This clone turned up a few times. The CDR3 reads CATSRSGWQGASNQPQHF. The CDR3 DNA reads TGTGCCACCAGCAGGAGTGGGTGGCAGGGGGCTAGCAATCAGCCCCAGCATTTT. The V gene is TRBV15, the J gene TRBJ1-5; 8 bases are shared with TRBD1. J was trimmed by 0 bases and V by 3 bases; bases with no gene match: 10. The CDR3 consists of 18 residues. Per the germline V gene, CDR1 is LNHNV and CDR2 is YYDKDF (reference sequence).

This sequence joins TRBV11-2 and TRBJ1-5; 9 nucleotides line up with TRBD1. Losses at the gene ends were 2 bases for V and 5 bases for J; bases not matched to a gene: 1. The CDR3 has 14 residues. Germline CDR1 is SGHAT and CDR2 is FQNNGV. The DNA of the CDR3 is TGTGCCAGCAGCTTATGGGACAGGGATCAGCCCCAGCATTTT. Its protein product is CASSLWDRDQPQHF.

The rearrangement joins TRBV27 to TRBJ1-2, with no clear D. The CDR3 has 13 residues. The germline gives CDR1 MNHEY, CDR2 SMNVEV (reference sequence). Trimming pared 5 bases from V and 4 bases from J, leaving 11 bases between. The DNA of the CDR3 is TGTGCCAGCAGTGAACGGGGAACCTATGGCTACACCTTC. It yields the protein CASSERGTYGYTF.

The chain joins TRBV6-2 or TRBV6-3 to TRBJ2-7, with D perhaps matching TRBD1 (5 bases). Trimming stripped 4 bases from V and 4 bases from J, with 17 bases between. Germline V gene lookup returns CDR1 MNHEY and CDR2 SVGEGT. The CDR3 runs 15 residues. CDR3 sequence: CASSFSLGREYEQYF. CDR3 in DNA: TGTGCCAGCAGTTTTTCCCTTGGCAGGGAATACGAGCAGTACTTC.

The CDR3 sequence is CASSYDRDRGEAFF. DNA for the CDR3: TGTGCCAGCAGTTACGACAGGGATCGGGGTGAAGCTTTCTTT. This rearrangement joins TRBV6-5 to TRBJ1-1; 7 bases align to TRBD1. Germline trimming cut 2 bases from V and 7 bases from J; bases unmatched to any gene: 7. CDR1 and CDR2 (germline): MNHEY, SVGAGI. The CDR3 consists of 14 residues.

This chain links TRBV20-1 with TRBJ2-1; maybe TRBD2 (5 bases). The V gene lost 3 bases and the J gene lost 4 bases, with 19 bases spanning the gap. Germline V gives CDR1 DFQATT, CDR2 SNEGSKA (reference sequence). This CDR3 contains 16 residues. CDR3 loop: CSASARGSKKYNEQFF. DNA of the CDR3: TGCAGTGCTAGTGCCCGGGGTAGTAAGAAGTACAATGAGCAGTTCTTC.

This clone showed up just a few times. CDR3 in DNA: TGCGCCAGCAGCCCAGAGGGACTTGGAAACACCATATATTTT. It translates to CASSPEGLGNTIYF. The V call is TRBV5-1, the J call TRBJ1-3, with D possibly matching TRBD1 (5 bases). Trimming removed 4 bases from V and 3 bases from J, with 11 bases in between. In germline, CDR1 is SGHRS, CDR2 YFSETQ. CDR3 length equals 14 residues. The entire variable domain, with the rest obtained from reference TRBV5-1 and TRBJ1-3, is as follows: KAGVTQTPRYLIKTRGQQVTLSCSPISGHRSVSWYQQTPGQGLQFLFEYFSETQRNKGNFPGRFSGRQFSNSRSEMNVSTLELGDSALYLCASSPEGLGNTIYFGEGSWLTVV.

This chain links TRBV3-1 (or the pseudogene TRBV3-2) with TRBJ2-7; 8 bases match TRBD2. The CDR3 is 13 amino acids. Losses at the gene ends were 6 bases for V and 5 bases for J; bases not matched to a gene: 6. Germline loops: CDR1 LGHDT, CDR2 YNNKEL (reference sequence). CDR3 DNA: TGTGCCAGCAGGCCAGGACTAGCCGACGAGCAGTACTTC. It encodes CASRPGLADEQYF.

The chain is built from TRBV28 and TRBJ2-7; possibly TRBD1 for D (6 bases). The CDR3 loop spans 15 amino acids. Germline CDR1 and CDR2: MDHEN and SYDVKM. V lost 5 bases and J 0 bases, leaving 14 bases between the germline ends. CDR3 region: CASSPGQPGSYEQYF. The CDR3 coding sequence is TGTGCCAGCAGTCCTGGACAGCCCGGCTCCTACGAGCAGTACTTC.

This chain uses TRBV7-3 with TRBJ2-1; D possibly corresponds to TRBD1 (7 bases). The germline gives CDR1 SGHTA, CDR2 FQGTGA. The CDR3 loop spans 21 amino acids. Trimming cost V 2 bases and J 4 bases, with 30 bases left between them. The chain's CDR3 is CASSLEGLHTGAPGVYNEQFF. DNA of the CDR3: TGTGCCAGCAGCTTAGAGGGGCTCCATACAGGGGCGCCGGGGGTATACAATGAGCAGTTCTTC.

The chain joins TRBV7-2 to TRBJ2-3; 11 nucleotides match TRBD2. CDR1 and CDR2 from the germline V gene are SGHTA and FQGNSA. This CDR3 region has 16 residues. The V segment lost 5 bases and the J segment 8 bases; nucleotides outside the gene matches: 12. CDR3 nucleotides: TGTGCCAGCAGCCTAAGACTAGCGGGGAGGCAAGGTACGCAGTATTTT. Amino acid sequence: CASSLRLAGRQGTQYF.

This sequence joins TRBV6-1 and TRBJ1-1, with D unclear. The CDR3 length is 15 residues. V gave up 0 bases and J gave up 5 bases, with 13 bases separating them. Germline-derived CDR1 and CDR2 are MNHNS and SASEGT. CDR3 sequence: CASSEAPEVGTEAFF. Here the CDR3 DNA reads TGTGCCAGCAGTGAAGCCCCAGAGGTTGGGACTGAAGCTTTCTTT.

This CDR3 is CASSHADRGYEQYF. CDR3 DNA: TGTGCCAGCAGCCACGCGGACAGGGGGTACGAGCAGTACTTC. This chain joins TRBV5-4 and TRBJ2-7; 10 positions match TRBD1. The CDR3 is made up of 14 amino acids. Trimming cost V 4 bases and J 4 bases; bases outside gene matches: 5. CDR1 is SGHNT, CDR2 YYREEE, per germline (reference sequence).

The chain recombines TRBV27 with TRBJ2-1; D might be TRBD2 (7 bases). V lost 6 bases to trimming and J lost 8 bases, with 17 bases between them. The CDR3 has 14 residues. Germline V gene data show CDR1 as MNHEY and CDR2 as SMNVEV (reference sequence). Written as DNA, the CDR3 is TGTGCCAGCAGGATGGGGGGGCGGACCCATGAGCAGTTCTTC. Translated, it gives CASRMGGRTHEQFF.

This sequence joins TRBV6-5 and TRBJ2-5, with 8 bases lining up with TRBD2. The germline V gene encodes CDR1 MNHEY and CDR2 SVGAGI. The CDR3 extends over 16 amino acids. The ends lost 0 bases at V and 6 bases at J; junction bases unmatched: 9. The CDR3 loop reads CASSYSLAGSSKTQYF. The CDR3 nucleotides are TGTGCCAGCAGTTACTCGTTAGCGGGATCGAGTAAGACCCAGTACTTC.

The DNA of the CDR3 is TGTGCCAGCAGCTTGGGACTAGCGGGTGTCGGGGGGGATACGCAGTATTTT. Amino acids: CASSLGLAGVGGDTQYF. This chain links TRBV5-5 with TRBJ2-3, with TRBD2 matching 10 bases. Germline values: CDR1 SGHKS, CDR2 YYEKEE (reference sequence). The CDR3 consists of 17 residues. Trimming removed 0 bases from V and 6 bases from J; junction bases left unmatched: 10.